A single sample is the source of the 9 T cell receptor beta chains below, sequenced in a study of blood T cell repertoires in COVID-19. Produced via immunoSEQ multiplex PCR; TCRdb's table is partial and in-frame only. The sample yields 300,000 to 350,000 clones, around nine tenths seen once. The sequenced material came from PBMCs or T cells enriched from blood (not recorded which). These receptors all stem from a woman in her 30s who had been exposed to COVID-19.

The CDR3 DNA reads as TGTGCCACCTCCAGGGTAGTCTACACTGAAGCTTTCTTT. Its protein product is CATSRVVYTEAFF. The gene calls are TRBV6-5 and TRBJ1-1; D perhaps matches TRBD1 (5 bases). This CDR3 region has 13 residues. CDR1 is MNHEY and CDR2 is SVGAGI in the germline V gene. V lost 10 bases to trimming and J lost 3 bases, with 15 bases between them.

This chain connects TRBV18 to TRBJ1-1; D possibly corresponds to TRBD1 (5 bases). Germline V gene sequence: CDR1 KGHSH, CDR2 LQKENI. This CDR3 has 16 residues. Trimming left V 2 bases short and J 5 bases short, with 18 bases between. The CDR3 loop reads CASSPVSRQPRTEAFF. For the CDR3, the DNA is TGTGCCAGCTCACCAGTTTCGAGACAGCCTCGGACTGAAGCTTTCTTT.

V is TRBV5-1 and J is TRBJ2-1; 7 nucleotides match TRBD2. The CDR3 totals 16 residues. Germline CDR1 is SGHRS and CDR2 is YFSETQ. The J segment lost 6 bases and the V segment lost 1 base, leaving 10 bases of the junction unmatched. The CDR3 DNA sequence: TGCGCCAGCAGCTTGTCCTCCGGGACTATACTCAATGAGCAGTTCTTC. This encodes CASSLSSGTILNEQFF. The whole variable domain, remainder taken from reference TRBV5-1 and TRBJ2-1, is KAGVTQTPRYLIKTRGQQVTLSCSPISGHRSVSWYQQTPGQGLQFLFEYFSETQRNKGNFPGRFSGRQFSNSRSEMNVSTLELGDSALYLCASSLSSGTILNEQFFGPGTRLTVL.

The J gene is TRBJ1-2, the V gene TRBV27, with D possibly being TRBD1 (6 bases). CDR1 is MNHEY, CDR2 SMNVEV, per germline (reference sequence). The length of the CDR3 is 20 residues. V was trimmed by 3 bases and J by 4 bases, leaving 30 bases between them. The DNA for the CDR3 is TGTGCCAGCAGTTTTGCGGGGGGCAACCCCTCTACAGCTACTGCCTATGGCTACACCTTC. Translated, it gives CASSFAGGNPSTATAYGYTF.

DNA for the CDR3: TGCGCCAGCAGTCGGACTAGCGGGCCGCGCTCCTACAATGAGCAGTTCTTC. It encodes CASSRTSGPRSYNEQFF. The chain couples TRBV10-1 to TRBJ2-1, with TRBD2 matching 11 bases. Germline CDR1 reads WNHNN; CDR2 reads SYGVQD (reference sequence). CDR3 size: 17 residues. Trimming took 5 bases from V and 0 from J; bases not matched to a gene: 6.

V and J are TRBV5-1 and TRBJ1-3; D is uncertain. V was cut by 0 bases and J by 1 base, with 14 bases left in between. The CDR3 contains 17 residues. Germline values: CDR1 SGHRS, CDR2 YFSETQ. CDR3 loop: CASSLDSDGRSGNTIYF. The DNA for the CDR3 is TGCGCCAGCAGCTTGGATAGCGACGGCCGTTCTGGAAACACCATATATTTT.

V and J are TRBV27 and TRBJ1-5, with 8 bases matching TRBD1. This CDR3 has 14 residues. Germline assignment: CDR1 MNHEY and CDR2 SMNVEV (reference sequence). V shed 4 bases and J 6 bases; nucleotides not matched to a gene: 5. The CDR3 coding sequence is TGTGCCAGCAGTTATGGACAGGGTCGTCAGCCCCAGCATTTT. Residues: CASSYGQGRQPQHF.

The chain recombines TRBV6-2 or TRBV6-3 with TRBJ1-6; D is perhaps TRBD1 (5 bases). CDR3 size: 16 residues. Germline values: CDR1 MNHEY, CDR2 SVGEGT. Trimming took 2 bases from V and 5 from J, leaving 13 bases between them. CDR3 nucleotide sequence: TGTGCCAGCAGTTACGCCCAGGGATTGGATAATTCACCCCTCCACTTT. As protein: CASSYAQGLDNSPLHF.

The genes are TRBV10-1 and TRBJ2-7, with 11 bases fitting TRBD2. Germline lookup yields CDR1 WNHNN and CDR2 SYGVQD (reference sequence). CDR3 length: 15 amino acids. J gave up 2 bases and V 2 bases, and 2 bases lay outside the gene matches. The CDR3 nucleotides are TGCGCCAGCAGTGAGGGGGGACTAGCGGCCTACGAGCAGTACTTC. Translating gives CASSEGGLAAYEQYF.